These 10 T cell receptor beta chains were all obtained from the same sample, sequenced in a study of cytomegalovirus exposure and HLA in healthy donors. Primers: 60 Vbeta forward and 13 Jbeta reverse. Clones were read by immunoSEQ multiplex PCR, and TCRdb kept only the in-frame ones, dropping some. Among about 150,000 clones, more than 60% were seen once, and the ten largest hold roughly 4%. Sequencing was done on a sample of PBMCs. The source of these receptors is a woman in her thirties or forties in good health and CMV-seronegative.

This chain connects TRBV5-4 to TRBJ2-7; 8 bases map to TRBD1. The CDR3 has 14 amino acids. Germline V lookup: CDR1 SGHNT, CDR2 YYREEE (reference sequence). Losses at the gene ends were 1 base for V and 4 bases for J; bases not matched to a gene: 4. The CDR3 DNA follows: TGTGCCAGCAGCTTGCGGCAGGGGGCTTACGAGCAGTACTTC. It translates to CASSLRQGAYEQYF. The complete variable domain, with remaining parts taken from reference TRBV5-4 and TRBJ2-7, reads ETGVTQSPTHLIKTRGQQVTLRCSSQSGHNTVSWYQQALGQGPQFIFQYYREEENGRGNFPPRFSGLQFPNYSSELNVNALELDDSALYLCASSLRQGAYEQYFGPGTRLTVT.

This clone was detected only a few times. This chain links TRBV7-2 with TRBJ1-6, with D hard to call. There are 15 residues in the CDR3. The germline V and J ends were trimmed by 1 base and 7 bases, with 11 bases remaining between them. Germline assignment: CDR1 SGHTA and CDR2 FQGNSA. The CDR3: CASSLGGPSNSPLHF. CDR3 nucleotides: TGTGCCAGCAGCTTAGGAGGGCCGTCGAATTCACCCCTCCACTTT.

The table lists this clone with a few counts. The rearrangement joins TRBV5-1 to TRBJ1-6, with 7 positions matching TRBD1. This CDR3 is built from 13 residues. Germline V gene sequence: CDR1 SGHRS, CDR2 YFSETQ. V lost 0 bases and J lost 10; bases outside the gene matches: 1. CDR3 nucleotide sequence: TGCGCCAGCAGCTTGGTACAGGGGTCACCCCTCCACTTT. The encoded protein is CASSLVQGSPLHF.

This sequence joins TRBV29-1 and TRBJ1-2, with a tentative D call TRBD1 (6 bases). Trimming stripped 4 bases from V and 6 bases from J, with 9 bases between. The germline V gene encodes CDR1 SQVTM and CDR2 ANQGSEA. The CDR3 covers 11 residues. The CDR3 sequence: CSVVQGDGYTF. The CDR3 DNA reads TGCAGCGTTGTACAGGGTGATGGCTACACCTTC.

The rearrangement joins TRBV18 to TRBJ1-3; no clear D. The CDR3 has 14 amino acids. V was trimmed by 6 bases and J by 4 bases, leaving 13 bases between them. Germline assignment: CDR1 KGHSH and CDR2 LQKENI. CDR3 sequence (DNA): TGTGCCAGCTCGCCCGCCTCGGGAGGAAACACCATATATTTT. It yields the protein CASSPASGGNTIYF.

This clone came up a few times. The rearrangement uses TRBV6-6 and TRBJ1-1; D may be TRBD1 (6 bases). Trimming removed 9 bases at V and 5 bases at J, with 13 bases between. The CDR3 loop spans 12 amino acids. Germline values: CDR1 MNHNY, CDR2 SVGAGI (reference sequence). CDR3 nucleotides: TGTGCCAGTAACAGGGACCGGACTGAAGCTTTCTTT. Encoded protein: CASNRDRTEAFF.

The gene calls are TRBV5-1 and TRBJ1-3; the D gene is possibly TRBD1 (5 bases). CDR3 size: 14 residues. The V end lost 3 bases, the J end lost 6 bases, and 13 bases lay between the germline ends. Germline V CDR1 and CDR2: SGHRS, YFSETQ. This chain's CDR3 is CASSSSGTSNTIYF. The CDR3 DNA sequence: TGCGCCAGCAGCTCTTCCGGGACTTCAAACACCATATATTTT.

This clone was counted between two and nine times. DNA for the CDR3: TGTGCCTCCTGGGGGCGGCATCAGCCCCAGCATTTT. It translates to CASWGRHQPQHF. The rearrangement uses TRBV6-5 and TRBJ1-5, with D tentatively TRBD1 (6 bases). CDR1 is MNHEY and CDR2 is SVGAGI in the germline V gene. The CDR3 runs 12 residues. V gave up 11 bases and J gave up 5 bases, with 13 bases separating them.

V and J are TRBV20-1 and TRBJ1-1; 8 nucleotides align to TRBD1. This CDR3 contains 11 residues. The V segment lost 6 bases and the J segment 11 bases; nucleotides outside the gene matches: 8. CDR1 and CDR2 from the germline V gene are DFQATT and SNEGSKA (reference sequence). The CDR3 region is CSAMTGVEAFF. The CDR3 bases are TGCAGTGCCATGACAGGGGTTGAGGCTTTCTTT.

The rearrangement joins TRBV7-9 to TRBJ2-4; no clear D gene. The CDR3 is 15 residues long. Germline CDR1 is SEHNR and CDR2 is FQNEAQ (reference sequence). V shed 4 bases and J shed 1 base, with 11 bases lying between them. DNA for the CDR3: TGTGCCAGCAGCTACCCGGGTGTTGCCAAAAACATTCAGTACTTC. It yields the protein CASSYPGVAKNIQYF.